This entry lists 16 T cell receptor beta chains sequenced from one sample in a study of cytomegalovirus exposure and HLA in healthy donors. PCR amplification relied on 60 Vbeta primers (plus 13 Jbeta primers). The method was immunoSEQ multiplex PCR; TCRdb's version includes in-frame clones alone and lacks a portion of them. The sample comprises more than 150,000 clones, more than 75% of which are singletons, and around 2.3% rests with the top ten. The sequenced material came from PBMCs. The receptors stem from a woman in her twenties or thirties in good health and CMV-seropositive.

The rearrangement links TRBV7-2 to TRBJ2-4, with D perhaps TRBD2 (6 bases). The ends were cut back, 5 bases at V and 0 bases at J, with 14 bases in the middle. CDR3 length: 16 residues. Germline lookup yields CDR1 SGHTA and CDR2 FQGNSA. The CDR3 loop reads CASSTGTLLAKNIQYF. The CDR3, as DNA: TGTGCCAGCAGCACCGGGACTCTACTAGCCAAAAACATTCAGTACTTC.

The chain is built from TRBV4-1 and TRBJ2-7; tentatively, D is TRBD1 (5 bases). The V gene's germline CDR1 is MGHRA and CDR2 YSYEKL. Trimming removed 4 bases at V and 2 bases at J, with 9 bases between. The CDR3 totals 13 residues. The CDR3 loop is CASSRGQPYEQYF. The CDR3 nucleotides are TGCGCCAGCAGCCGGGGCCAACCCTACGAGCAGTACTTC.

This clone was recorded once. V gene TRBV19 combines with J gene TRBJ2-2; D is ambiguous. The CDR3 covers 15 residues. Germline-derived CDR1 and CDR2 are LNHDA and SQIVND (reference sequence). V was trimmed by 8 bases and J by 0 bases, leaving 13 bases between them. CDR3 sequence reads: CASLGTTTNTGELFF. CDR3 nucleotide sequence: TGTGCCAGTCTCGGTACAACTACGAACACCGGGGAGCTGTTTTTT.

This rearrangement joins TRBV11-2 to TRBJ2-5; TRBD2 matches at 10 bases. J lost 5 bases, V lost 0 bases, and 6 bases had no gene match. The CDR3 has 16 amino acids. Per germline, CDR1 SGHAT and CDR2 FQNNGV. CDR3 coding DNA: TGTGCCAGCAGCTTAGACCCAGCGGGGGGGTCTGAGACCCAGTACTTC. Amino acids: CASSLDPAGGSETQYF.

V and J are TRBV27 and TRBJ2-3; 7 bases line up with TRBD2. Germline V gives CDR1 MNHEY, CDR2 SMNVEV (reference sequence). The length of the CDR3 is 13 residues. Trimming took 9 bases from V and 5 from J; bases not matched to a gene: 8. This CDR3 reads CARGGDLGDTQYF. The CDR3 region has the DNA TGTGCCAGGGGGGGGGACTTGGGAGATACGCAGTATTTT.

V gene TRBV6-6 combines with J gene TRBJ1-3, with 7 bases that match TRBD1. This CDR3 spans 14 amino acids. The V and J ends lost 6 bases and 4 bases, in that order; junction bases with no gene match: 6. Germline V gene lookup returns CDR1 MNHNY and CDR2 SVGAGI (reference sequence). CDR3 sequence reads: CASSRGQIGNTIYF. The CDR3 DNA is TGTGCCAGCAGCCGGGGACAGATCGGAAACACCATATATTTT.

J is TRBJ1-2 and V is TRBV7-2; 9 nucleotides match TRBD1. This CDR3 contains 13 residues. The germline CDR1 and CDR2 sequences are SGHTA and FQGNSA. The J segment lost 8 bases and the V segment lost 5 bases, leaving 6 bases of the junction unmatched. The CDR3 is CASSLQGALGYTF. The CDR3 DNA reads as TGTGCCAGCAGCCTACAGGGGGCGCTGGGCTACACCTTC.

The rearrangement uses TRBV7-9 and TRBJ2-7, with D tentatively TRBD1 (6 bases). CDR1 is SEHNR, CDR2 FQNEAQ, per germline (reference sequence). Trimming removed 5 bases at V and 3 bases at J, with 14 bases between. This CDR3 contains 14 residues. CDR3 bases: TGTGCCAGCAGCCCGGACAGATACCTCTACGAGCAGTACTTC. Translating gives CASSPDRYLYEQYF.

About this clone: This specimen includes other DNA sequences encoding the same CDR3. V usage is TRBV7-2 and J usage is TRBJ1-5; a possible D gene is TRBD1 (5 bases). Trimming took 3 bases from V and 5 from J, leaving 8 bases between them. This CDR3 is built from 13 residues. The V gene's germline CDR1 is SGHTA and CDR2 FQGNSA. The CDR3 coding sequence is TGTGCCAGCAGCTTGCAGGGCGATCAGCCCCAGCATTTT. This sequence encodes CASSLQGDQPQHF. The whole variable domain, remainder taken from reference TRBV7-2 and TRBJ1-5, is GAGVSQSPSNKVTEKGKDVELRCDPISGHTALYWYRQSLGQGLEFLIYFQGNSAPDKSGLPSDRFSAERTGGSVSTLTIQRTQQEDSAVYLCASSLQGDQPQHFGDGTRLSIL.

The table lists this clone with a few counts. This chain uses TRBV30 with TRBJ1-5; a possible D gene is TRBD1 (6 bases). Trimming cost V 2 bases and J 1 base, with 15 bases left between them. The CDR3 covers 16 residues. Germline lookup yields CDR1 GTSNPN and CDR2 SVGIG (reference sequence). The CDR3 DNA sequence: TGTGCCTGGAGTCGACAGGAGAGGGTCAGCAATCAGCCCCAGCATTTT. Translated: CAWSRQERVSNQPQHF.

This sequence joins TRBV7-9 and TRBJ1-2; maybe TRBD1 (6 bases). CDR1 and CDR2 (germline): SEHNR, FQNEAQ (reference sequence). Trimming removed 5 bases at V and 3 bases at J, with 25 bases between. The CDR3 covers 18 residues. The CDR3 coding sequence is TGTGCCAGCAGCCCCTCTTTAGCGACAGGATCTTTTGACTATGGCTACACCTTC. Protein: CASSPSLATGSFDYGYTF.

The chain joins TRBV19 to TRBJ1-4, with unresolved D. Per germline, CDR1 LNHDA and CDR2 SQIVND (reference sequence). CDR3 length equals 14 residues. V was pared by 4 bases and J by 4 bases, with 10 bases between. CDR3 nucleotides: TGTGCCAGTAGTACCCGACGGGTTAATGAAAAACTGTTTTTT. It specifies CASSTRRVNEKLFF.

The chain is built from TRBV7-2 and TRBJ2-3; TRBD2 agrees at 8 bases. J lost 4 bases, V lost 4 bases, and 10 bases had no gene match. This CDR3 has 16 residues. Germline V lookup: CDR1 SGHTA, CDR2 FQGNSA. The CDR3 sequence: CASSYPGGGIPDTQYF. CDR3 DNA sequence: TGTGCCAGCAGCTATCCCGGCGGGGGGATCCCAGATACGCAGTATTTT.

The V and J genes are TRBV11-1 and TRBJ1-1; the match to TRBD1 covers 8 bases. In germline, CDR1 is SGHAT, CDR2 FQDESV (reference sequence). The ends lost 5 bases at V and 3 bases at J; junction bases unmatched: 5. This CDR3 is built from 14 residues. CDR3 DNA: TGTGCCAGCAGCCCGACAGGGGTGGACACTGAAGCTTTCTTT. It codes for CASSPTGVDTEAFF.

The chain combines TRBV11-2 with TRBJ1-5, with D hard to call. This CDR3 has 14 amino acids. Germline CDR1 is SGHAT and CDR2 is FQNNGV. V shed 5 bases and J shed 6 bases, with 14 bases lying between them. The CDR3 sequence is CASSPSGTVQPQHF. The CDR3 coding sequence is TGTGCCAGCAGCCCAAGCGGAACCGTTCAGCCCCAGCATTTT.

V is TRBV2 and J is TRBJ1-2; D may be TRBD1 (5 bases). CDR1 is SNHLY, CDR2 FYNNEI, per germline. V lost 7 bases, J lost 2 bases, and 17 bases lay in between. The CDR3 has 15 amino acids. In nucleotides, the CDR3 is TGTGCCAGCATCCAGACGGACACCCCCAACTATGGCTACACCTTC. It yields the protein CASIQTDTPNYGYTF.